This TCR beta chain was identified in a study of blood T cell repertoires in COVID-19. On the study more broadly: From T cells, B-cell-depleted T cells, or PBMCs came the material, which was cDNA or gDNA.

Everyone who took part was roughly 18 to 89 years old, and they came from about 25 US areas. Participants were placed into cohorts based on the clinical history they reported. TCRdb's copy holds only in-frame clones and misses some; the assay was immunoSEQ multiplex PCR. The sample carries hundreds of thousands of clones, approximately 88% recorded once. Germline V lookup: CDR1 MNHEY, CDR2 SMNVEV (reference sequence). The CDR3 spans 13 residues. V shed 4 bases and J shed 8 bases, with 9 bases lying between them. The sample comprised PBMCs or T cells enriched from blood (not recorded which). This rearrangement joins TRBV27 to TRBJ1-6; D call uncertain. This clonotype was obtained from a woman in her thirties or forties with acute COVID-19. The CDR3 sequence is CASSWERYSPLHF. The CDR3 nucleotides are TGTGCCAGCAGTTGGGAGAGGTATTCACCCCTCCACTTT.